Following are 17 T cell receptor beta chains from one sample sequenced in a study of response to subunit inactivated influenza vaccine. TCRdb reanalysed the RT-PCR reads using MiXCR and keeps one entry per CDR3 protein. The repertoire holds about 240,000 distinct CDR3 sequences, with more than 9% as singletons. Source: non-naive T cells sorted from PBMCs, taken 14 to 15 days before vaccination. The origin of the receptors is a man aged 45-65 years who received an inactivated influenza vaccine.

This clonotype was seen more than once but under ten times. The V call is TRBV3-1, the J call TRBJ1-4; the D is unclear. The V gene's germline CDR1 is LGHDT and CDR2 YNNKEL (reference sequence). Trimming stripped 0 bases from V and 0 bases from J, with 5 bases between. The CDR3 extends over 15 amino acids. The CDR3 DNA reads as TGTGCCAGCAGCCAAGATTTCCCAACTAATGAAAAACTGTTTTTT. This translates into CASSQDFPTNEKLFF.

This sequence joins TRBV7-2 and TRBJ2-2; D is perhaps TRBD2 (5 bases). The CDR3 has 14 amino acids. Trimming stripped 5 bases from V and 1 base from J, with 8 bases between. Germline CDR1 reads SGHTA; CDR2 reads FQGNSA. CDR3 residues: CASSGGRNTGELFF. The CDR3 DNA sequence: TGTGCCAGCAGCGGAGGACGGAACACCGGGGAGCTGTTTTTT.

The rearrangement uses TRBV10-2 and TRBJ2-7, with D unclear. CDR3 length: 12 residues. Trimming stripped 4 bases from V and 3 bases from J, with 7 bases between. Germline V gene lookup returns CDR1 WSHSY and CDR2 SAAADI. CDR3 protein: CASSGLNYEQYF. Written as DNA, the CDR3 is TGCGCCAGCAGTGGGCTTAACTACGAGCAGTACTTC.

The rearrangement uses TRBV6-1 and TRBJ2-7, with 8 bases matching TRBD2. Germline V lookup: CDR1 MNHNS, CDR2 SASEGT. This CDR3 spans 14 amino acids. V lost 7 bases to trimming and J lost 6 bases; unmatched junction nucleotides: 11. CDR3 loop: CASTLNGGASEQYF. DNA for the CDR3: TGTGCCAGCACCCTCAACGGGGGGGCGAGCGAGCAGTACTTC.

The chain joins TRBV20-1 to TRBJ2-5, with D maybe TRBD1 (6 bases). This CDR3 contains 13 residues. Between the trimmed V and J ends, which lost 2 bases and 5 bases, there was a span of 12 bases. Germline CDR1 is DFQATT and CDR2 is SNEGSKA (reference sequence). The CDR3, as DNA: TGCAGTGCTAGATTTGGGACAAGTGAGACCCAGTACTTC. Translating gives CSARFGTSETQYF.

This clonotype was found many times. The chain couples TRBV29-1 to TRBJ1-1; D possibly corresponds to TRBD1 (6 bases). The CDR3 is 13 amino acids. The germline V gene has CDR1 SQVTM and CDR2 ANQGSEA. V lost 6 bases and J 0 bases, leaving 11 bases between the germline ends. CDR3 in amino acids: CSVMTGLNTEAFF. CDR3 DNA sequence: TGCAGCGTGATGACAGGACTGAACACTGAAGCTTTCTTT.

CDR3 nucleotide sequence: TGCAGTGCTAGAGAAAGCGGGAGAGCTTACAATGAGCAGTTCTTC. Protein product: CSARESGRAYNEQFF. The rearrangement links TRBV20-1 to TRBJ2-1, with 8 positions matching TRBD2. Germline trimming cut 0 bases from V and 4 bases from J; bases unmatched to any gene: 5. Germline V gene sequence: CDR1 DFQATT, CDR2 SNEGSKA (reference sequence). The length of the CDR3 is 15 residues.

This clonotype was detected a few times. The CDR3 region is CAISESDQETQYF. Written as DNA, the CDR3 is TGTGCCATCAGTGAGTCTGACCAAGAGACCCAGTACTTC. V gene TRBV10-3 combines with J gene TRBJ2-5; D ambiguous. Germline CDR1 and CDR2: ENHRY and SYGVKD. Trimming took 0 bases from V and 0 from J, leaving 2 bases between them. This CDR3 is built from 13 residues.

This rearrangement joins TRBV11-3 to TRBJ2-1; D could derive from TRBD1 or TRBD2 (6 bases each). Trimming removed 1 base at V and 10 bases at J, with 8 bases between. The CDR3 runs to 12 residues. The germline V gene has CDR1 SGHNT and CDR2 YENEEA. This CDR3 reads CASSLGGTEQFF. DNA of the CDR3: TGTGCCAGCAGCTTAGGCGGGACAGAGCAGTTCTTC.

Ten or more counts support this clonotype. The rearrangement uses TRBV7-9 and TRBJ2-1, with D possibly being TRBD1 (6 bases). The CDR3 has 17 residues. Trimming removed 5 bases from V and 2 bases from J, with 19 bases in between. Per germline, CDR1 SEHNR and CDR2 FQNEAQ (reference sequence). The CDR3 reads CASSQRPRGSPYNEQFF. CDR3 coding DNA: TGTGCCAGCAGCCAACGTCCCAGGGGCAGCCCCTACAATGAGCAGTTCTTC.

This clonotype was seen many times. V is TRBV9 and J is TRBJ2-2; TRBD2 agrees at 7 bases. J gave up 4 bases and V 0 bases, and 3 bases lay outside the gene matches. The CDR3 spans 15 residues. From germline, CDR1 is SGDLS and CDR2 YYNGEE. The CDR3 sequence: CASSVAGGGTGELFF. The CDR3 DNA is TGTGCCAGCAGCGTAGCTGGGGGGGGCACCGGGGAGCTGTTTTTT.

This clonotype was found a few times. The chain recombines TRBV15 with TRBJ1-6; D is uncertain. V lost 1 base to trimming and J lost 10 bases, with 11 bases between them. The CDR3 runs 14 residues. Germline V gene sequence: CDR1 LNHNV, CDR2 YYDKDF (reference sequence). Written as DNA, the CDR3 is TGTGCCACCAGCAGAGGCGGCGGGGTCTCACCCCTCCACTTT. Protein: CATSRGGGVSPLHF.

This clonotype has more than one count but fewer than ten. This CDR3 is CATSRADRGFRNEKLFF. The CDR3 DNA reads as TGTGCCACCAGCAGAGCGGACAGGGGGTTCCGAAATGAAAAACTGTTTTTT. The rearrangement uses TRBV15 and TRBJ1-4; 10 nucleotides match TRBD1. V gave up 1 base and J gave up 5 bases; unmatched junction bases: 7. The CDR3 totals 17 residues. Germline CDR1 LNHNV, CDR2 YYDKDF (reference sequence).

This clonotype was seen ten or more times. The CDR3 DNA reads as TGTGCCAGCAGCCACCTCCTAGCGGGGGTGGTTGAGACCCAGTACTTC. It translates to CASSHLLAGVVETQYF. This rearrangement joins TRBV4-2 to TRBJ2-5, with TRBD2 matching over 10 bases. Germline V CDR1 and CDR2: LGHNA, YNFKEQ. The CDR3 length is 16 residues. The V and J ends lost 3 bases and 5 bases, in that order; junction bases with no gene match: 9.

The sample holds many counts of this clonotype. The J gene is TRBJ2-3, the V gene TRBV6-1; no firm D call. The germline CDR1 and CDR2 sequences are MNHNS and SASEGT. V was trimmed by 7 bases and J by 6 bases, leaving 14 bases between them. The CDR3 runs 13 residues. The CDR3 DNA reads as TGTGCCAGCACGAGCGTCTACCGCGATACGCAGTATTTT. Its protein product is CASTSVYRDTQYF.

This clonotype was seen repeatedly, ten times or more. The chain carries TRBV6-1 and TRBJ1-6; TRBD1 aligns across 7 bases. With V trimmed by 6 bases and J by 7 bases, 6 bases remained unmatched. Germline V CDR1 and CDR2: MNHNS, SASEGT. The CDR3 runs to 14 residues. CDR3 sequence reads: CASSLGQANSPLHF. The CDR3 DNA reads as TGTGCCAGCAGCCTAGGACAGGCGAATTCACCCCTCCACTTT.

This clonotype was recorded a few times. The V and J genes are TRBV7-2 and TRBJ1-3; D is possibly TRBD1 (5 bases). The V end lost 3 bases, the J end lost 8 bases, and 14 bases lay between the germline ends. The length of the CDR3 is 14 residues. The germline CDR1 and CDR2 sequences are SGHTA and FQGNSA. The CDR3 loop reads CASSFGVMGDTIYF. CDR3 sequence (DNA): TGTGCCAGCAGCTTTGGGGTTATGGGGGACACCATATATTTT.